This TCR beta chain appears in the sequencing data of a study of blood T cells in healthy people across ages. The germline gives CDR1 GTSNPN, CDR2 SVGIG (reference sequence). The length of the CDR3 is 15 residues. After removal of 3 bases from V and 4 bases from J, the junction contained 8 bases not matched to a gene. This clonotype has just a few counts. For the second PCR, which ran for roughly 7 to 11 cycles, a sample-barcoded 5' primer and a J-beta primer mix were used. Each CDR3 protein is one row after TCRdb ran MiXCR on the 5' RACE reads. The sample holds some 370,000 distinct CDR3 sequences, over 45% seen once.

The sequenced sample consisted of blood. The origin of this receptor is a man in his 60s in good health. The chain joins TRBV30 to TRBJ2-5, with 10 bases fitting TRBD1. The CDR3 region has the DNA TGTGCCTGGAGCGCGGGACAGGGGTTTCGAGAGACCCAGTACTTC. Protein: CAWSAGQGFRETQYF.